The 17 T cell receptor beta chains in this list originate from one sample, sequenced in a study of blood T cell repertoires in COVID-19. Produced via immunoSEQ multiplex PCR; TCRdb's table is partial and in-frame only. This sample carries about 78,000 clones, 90% of them seen once, and the ten largest clones take roughly 1%. Material for sequencing was peripheral blood. These receptors were taken from a woman between 50 and 59 years old in a cohort sampled during active COVID-19.

The V call is TRBV18, the J call TRBJ2-7; weak D call: TRBD2 (6 bases). The germline V and J ends were trimmed by 6 bases and 2 bases, with 14 bases remaining between them. The germline V gene encodes CDR1 KGHSH and CDR2 LQKENI. CDR3 size: 14 residues. For the CDR3, the DNA is TGTGCCAGCTCCCCCGCGGGGTACCCCTACGAGCAGTACTTC. It translates to CASSPAGYPYEQYF.

The chain links TRBV7-3 to TRBJ2-3, with 7 bases matching TRBD2. The germline V gene has CDR1 SGHTA and CDR2 FQGTGA. J gave up 3 bases and V 5 bases, and 11 bases lay outside the gene matches. This CDR3 spans 16 amino acids. CDR3 sequence (DNA): TGTGCCAGCAGCCCCAGGGCGGGAGAGGGGACAGATACGCAGTATTTT. It encodes CASSPRAGEGTDTQYF. The whole variable domain, filled in from reference TRBV7-3 and TRBJ2-3, reads GAGVSQTPSNKVTEKGKYVELRCDPISGHTALYWYRQSLGQGPEFLIYFQGTGAADDSGLPNDRFFAVRPEGSVSTLKIQRTERGDSAVYLCASSPRAGEGTDTQYFGPGTRLTVL.

The rearrangement uses TRBV4-1 and TRBJ1-2; 8 bases are a match to TRBD1. The CDR3 spans 16 residues. CDR1 MGHRA and CDR2 YSYEKL come from the germline V gene. J was trimmed by 2 bases and V by 6 bases; bases with no gene match: 11. This CDR3 reads CASSPFATGGNYGYTF. Here the CDR3 DNA reads TGCGCCAGCAGTCCTTTCGCAACAGGGGGAAACTATGGCTACACCTTC.

The rearrangement joins TRBV7-2 to TRBJ2-2; possibly TRBD1 for D (6 bases). This CDR3 region has 15 residues. Trimming left V 5 bases short and J 4 bases short, with 14 bases between. Germline lookup yields CDR1 SGHTA and CDR2 FQGNSA. The CDR3 loop reads CASSAQGPFTGELFF. The CDR3 DNA reads as TGTGCCAGCAGCGCCCAGGGGCCCTTCACCGGGGAGCTGTTTTTT.

The chain combines TRBV6-5 with TRBJ2-7, with no clear D. This CDR3 contains 14 residues. The germline V gene encodes CDR1 MNHEY and CDR2 SVGAGI. Trimming cost V 6 bases and J 0 bases, with 12 bases left between them. The CDR3 sequence is CASRRQAASYEQYF. In nucleotides, the CDR3 is TGTGCCAGCAGGCGCCAGGCTGCCTCCTACGAGCAGTACTTC.

The gene calls are TRBV11-3 and TRBJ1-1; 7 nucleotides align to TRBD1. The CDR3 runs to 16 residues. The V segment lost 5 bases and the J segment 1 base; nucleotides outside the gene matches: 10. Germline assignment: CDR1 SGHNT and CDR2 YENEEA. The CDR3 sequence: CASSVSGQAGNTEAFF. For the CDR3, the DNA is TGTGCCAGCAGCGTTAGCGGACAGGCTGGGAACACTGAAGCTTTCTTT. Supplemented by reference TRBV11-3 and TRBJ1-1, the full variable domain reads EAGVVQSPRYKIIEKKQPVAFWCNPISGHNTLYWYLQNLGQGPELLIRYENEEAVDDSQLPKDRFSAERLKGVDSTLKIQPAELGDSAVYLCASSVSGQAGNTEAFFGQGTRLTVV.

This sequence joins TRBV2 and TRBJ2-1; 11 nucleotides align to TRBD2. Germline trimming cut 5 bases from V and 15 bases from J; bases unmatched to any gene: 12. The CDR3 runs to 14 residues. Per germline, CDR1 SNHLY and CDR2 FYNNEI. This CDR3 is CASSRTGLADLLFF. CDR3 bases: TGTGCCAGCAGTCGCACGGGACTAGCGGACCTGCTGTTCTTC.

Regarding this clone: At one end the junction does not follow the germline gene, possibly because of a read error. This chain joins TRBV19 and TRBJ1-1, with D tentatively TRBD1 (6 bases). Per germline, CDR1 LNHDA and CDR2 SQIVND (reference sequence). The CDR3 sequence is 14 residues long. The CDR3 DNA reads TGTGCCAGTAGAGGACAGCTTGTGAATACTGAAGCTTTCTTT. Residues: CASRGQLVNTEAFF.

The chain employs TRBV28 and TRBJ2-7; D may be TRBD2 (6 bases). CDR1 and CDR2 (germline): MDHEN, SYDVKM. Deletions cut 4 bases from V and 7 bases from J, with 17 bases between. CDR3 size: 14 residues. CDR3 loop: CASSSRRGIGEQYF. In DNA, the CDR3 is TGTGCCAGCAGTTCGCGCCGGGGGATAGGGGAGCAGTACTTC.

This clone was observed a few times. Within the sample, other DNA sequences also encode this same CDR3. The V and J genes are TRBV7-6 and TRBJ2-7, with D maybe TRBD2 (5 bases). V lost 0 bases and J lost 2, with 8 bases in between. CDR3 length equals 14 residues. Germline CDR1 reads SGHVS; CDR2 reads FNYEAQ. DNA for the CDR3: TGTGCCAGCAGCTTAGCCGGGGAAGCCTACGAGCAGTACTTC. It translates to CASSLAGEAYEQYF.

V gene TRBV6-5 combines with J gene TRBJ1-2; D uncertain. Germline loops: CDR1 MNHEY, CDR2 SVGAGI. V lost 5 bases to trimming and J lost 7 bases, with 20 bases between them. This CDR3 has 15 residues. The CDR3 region has the DNA TGTGCCAGCAGTACTACCCGGGGTCCCCGGGGTGGCTACACCTTC. It yields the protein CASSTTRGPRGGYTF.

This chain uses TRBV9 with TRBJ2-1; 8 nucleotides match TRBD2. CDR3 size: 17 residues. J lost 8 bases, V lost 0 bases, and 13 bases had no gene match. Germline CDR1 and CDR2: SGDLS and YYNGEE. CDR3 loop: CASSVAGGPPVRDEQFF. For the CDR3, the DNA is TGTGCCAGCAGCGTAGCGGGAGGGCCCCCGGTAAGAGATGAGCAGTTCTTC.

The chain has TRBV9 and TRBJ2-1, with 9 bases fitting TRBD2. CDR1 SGDLS and CDR2 YYNGEE come from the germline V gene. The V segment lost 3 bases and the J segment 4 bases; nucleotides outside the gene matches: 8. This CDR3 region has 16 residues. For the CDR3, the DNA is TGTGCCAGCAGCGCGTTGACTAGCGGACGTTACAATGAGCAGTTCTTC. Amino acid sequence: CASSALTSGRYNEQFF.

The rearrangement uses TRBV27 and TRBJ2-3; D is perhaps TRBD1 (6 bases). This CDR3 has 18 amino acids. Looked up from germline, CDR1 is MNHEY and CDR2 is SMNVEV (reference sequence). Trimming removed 1 base from V and 0 bases from J, with 17 bases in between. CDR3 in amino acids: CASSLFPPQGSSTDTQYF. The CDR3 DNA is TGTGCCAGCAGTTTATTCCCCCCACAGGGCTCTAGCACAGATACGCAGTATTTT.

The table lists this clone with a count of one. The CDR3 sequence is CASSLSASGGEQFF. In DNA, the CDR3 is TGTGCCAGCAGCTTATCGGCTAGCGGAGGTGAGCAGTTCTTC. The V and J genes are TRBV7-3 and TRBJ2-1; the match to TRBD2 covers 7 bases. The V and J ends lost 2 bases and 9 bases, in that order; junction bases with no gene match: 7. Per germline, CDR1 SGHTA and CDR2 FQGTGA. CDR3 length equals 14 residues.

This chain links TRBV6-6 with TRBJ1-1; TRBD1 is a possible D gene (5 bases). Trimming took off 5 bases at V and 0 bases at J, with 19 bases between the two ends. From germline, CDR1 is MNHNY and CDR2 SVGAGI (reference sequence). This CDR3 spans 17 amino acids. The CDR3 loop is CASSPLQGSGVNTEAFF. The DNA of the CDR3 is TGTGCCAGCAGTCCCCTTCAGGGTTCGGGTGTGAACACTGAAGCTTTCTTT.

This clone was detected once. The chain carries TRBV3-1 (or the pseudogene TRBV3-2) and TRBJ2-5, with 10 bases identical to TRBD2. V was pared by 3 bases and J by 6 bases, with 13 bases of the junction left unmatched. The CDR3 has 17 amino acids. CDR1 is LGHDT and CDR2 is YNNKEL in the germline V gene (reference sequence). The CDR3 DNA reads as TGTGCCAGCAGCCACCCAGGACTAGCGGATAACCACCAGACCCAGTACTTC. It yields the protein CASSHPGLADNHQTQYF.